This is a list of T cell receptor beta chains from one sample in a study of graft-versus-host responses after intestinal transplantation. Their antigens remain unidentified. Profiled with immunoSEQ multiplex PCR; TCRdb holds only in-frame clones, not every one. The data hold tens of thousands of clones, with 70% to 90% observed a single time. The starting material was unstimulated CD4+ T cells sorted from spleen or lymph node cells, obtained before transplant. The source of these receptors is a human donor who was the organ donor for an intestinal transplant. Each CDR3 is given with its conserved first and last residue. D genes are given only for firm matches. The size of a clone is reported for some rows only, either as once, few or many, or as a class for expanded clones.

TRBJ2-5,NA,TRBV5-1,NA,TGCGCCAGCAGCTTGTCGGAGACCCAGTACTTC,CASSLSETQYF
TRBJ2-7,NA,TRBV6-6,TRBD2,TGTGCCAGCAGTCAAGCGGGAGAGGGTTACGAGCAGTACTTC,CASSQAGEGYEQYF
TRBJ2-7,NA,TRBV28,NA,TGTGCCAGCAGTTGGGACTTATCCTACGAGCAGTACTTC,CASSWDLSYEQYF
TRBJ2-7,NA,TRBV18,TRBD2,TGTGCCAGCTCACCACCGGCGGGGGGGTGGACAGAGCAGTACTTC,CASSPPAGGWTEQYF
TRBJ2-1,NA,TRBV5-1,TRBD2,TGCGCCAGCAGCCCCCGGTCAACGGGAGGCGGTGATGAGCAGTTCTTC,CASSPRSTGGGDEQFF
TRBJ2-1,NA,TRBV19,NA,TGTGCCAGTAGTATAGTTCAAGCGAGACCCTACAATGAGCAGTTCTTC,CASSIVQARPYNEQFF
TRBJ2-7,NA,TRBV28,NA,TGTGCCAGCAGAGCTCAAGGGGCAGTCTACGAGCAGTACTTC,CASRAQGAVYEQYF
TRBJ2-3,NA,TRBV19,TRBD2,TGTGCCAGTAGTATAGTTGCGGGAGGGACAGATACGCAGTATTTT,CASSIVAGGTDTQYF
TRBJ2-2,NA,TRBV7-9,NA,TGTGCCAGCAGCTTCGGGGGGCCCGGGACCGGGGAGCTGTTTTTT,CASSFGGPGTGELFF
TRBJ1-1,NA,TRBV6-5,NA,TGTGCCAGCAGTTACTCCGGTCGGGTGGGGAACACTGAAGCTTTCTTT,CASSYSGRVGNTEAFF
TRBJ2-7,NA,TRBV6-6,TRBD1,TGTGCCAGCAGTTCCCCCGAAGGGACAGGCCCCTACGAGCAGTACTTC,CASSSPEGTGPYEQYF
TRBJ1-2,NA,TRBV5-4,TRBD1,TGTGCCAGCAGCTTCGTCGGGACAGGGGGCTCCCAAGCTAACTATGGCTACACCTTC,CASSFVGTGGSQANYGYTF
TRBJ2-7,NA,TRBV28,NA,TGTGCCAGCACCCCCCCCGGACTTACCTCCTACGAGCAGTACTTC,CASTPPGLTSYEQYF
TRBJ2-3,NA,TRBV2,NA,TGTGCCGGACGACAGACCCCAACAGATACGCAGTATTTT,CAGRQTPTDTQYF
TRBJ1-2,NA,TRBV28,NA,TGTGCCAGCAGTATGAACAGCTACTATGGCTACACCTTC,CASSMNSYYGYTF
TRBJ1-2,NA,TRBV6-5,NA,TGTGCCAGCAGTTACTCGATGGGGCTCGGCTACACCTTC,CASSYSMGLGYTF
TRBJ1-2,NA,TRBV28,NA,TGTGCCAGCAGTTTACGACAACCCCGTGGCTACACCTTC,CASSLRQPRGYTF
TRBJ1-2,NA,TRBV28,NA,TGTGCCAGCAGACCCGGAGTTAACTATGGCTACACCTTC,CASRPGVNYGYTF
TRBJ2-7,NA,TRBV28,TRBD1,TGTGCCAGCAGTTGGGACAGAAACTACTACGAGCAGTACTTC,CASSWDRNYYEQYF
TRBJ1-5,once,TRBV7-2,NA,TGTGCCAGCAGCCCGGTCAATCAGCCCCAGCATTTT,CASSPVNQPQHF
TRBJ1-2,NA,TRBV11-1,NA,TGTGCCAGCAGCCCAAAGACAGGCCCCTATGGCTACACCTTC,CASSPKTGPYGYTF
TRBJ1-5,NA,TRBV7-2,NA,TGTGCCAGCAGCCCCCCCGGGACAAAGCGTAATCAGCCCCAGCATTTT,CASSPPGTKRNQPQHF
TRBJ2-1,NA,TRBV5-1,TRBD1,TGCGCCAGCAGCTACCGGGACAGGGGTGAGGATGAGCAGTTCTTC,CASSYRDRGEDEQFF
TRBJ2-5,NA,TRBV5-1,NA,TGCGCCAGCAGCTTTGCTAGCGTTATTGGAGAGACCCAGTACTTC,CASSFASVIGETQYF
TRBJ2-3,NA,TRBV28,TRBD1,TGTGCCAGCACCAGGGGCGGACAGGGAACAGATACGCAGTATTTT,CASTRGGQGTDTQYF
TRBJ1-5,NA,TRBV30,NA,TGTGCCTGGAGTGTGGGAGGTTTGTTTCAGCCCCAGCATTTT,CAWSVGGLFQPQHF
TRBJ1-1,NA,TRBV11-2,TRBD1,TGTGCCAGCAGCTTAGGACCCGTGACAGGGGGGAGAACTGAAGCTTTCTTT,CASSLGPVTGGRTEAFF
TRBJ1-2,NA,TRBV2,TRBD1,TGTGCCAGCAGTGAAGACAGGGGCTATGGCTACACCTTC,CASSEDRGYGYTF
TRBJ2-5,NA,TRBV19,NA,TGTGCCAGTAGTATAGTCTCCTCCCTAGACGAGACCCAGTACTTC,CASSIVSSLDETQYF
TRBJ1-3,NA,TRBV18,NA,TGTGCCAGCTCACCCCCCGGGGTCCGGGTCGGCGGAAACACCATATATTTT,CASSPPGVRVGGNTIYF
TRBJ2-7,few,TRBV11-3,NA,TGTGCCAGCAGCTTAGGAGGGACATCCTACGAGCAGTACTTC,CASSLGGTSYEQYF
TRBJ2-5,NA,TRBV19,TRBD2,TGTGCCAGTAGTGCTTTTGGGGGAGGGTGGCAAGAGACCCAGTACTTC,CASSAFGGGWQETQYF
TRBJ1-2,NA,TRBV6-4,TRBD1,TGTGCCAGCAGTGACGAGGGACAGGGAATCTATGGCTACACCTTC,CASSDEGQGIYGYTF
TRBJ1-3,NA,TRBV9,NA,TGTGCCAGCAGCGTATCTACCGATCCTGGAAACACCATATATTTT,CASSVSTDPGNTIYF
TRBJ2-2,NA,TRBV7-2,NA,TGTGCCAGCAGCCCGCCGGGGAGAATGGACGCCGGGGAGCTGTTTTTT,CASSPPGRMDAGELFF
TRBJ2-7,NA,TRBV11-2,NA,TGTGCCAGCAGCTTAGCGGGCGAGCAGTACTTC,CASSLAGEQYF
TRBJ2-7,NA,TRBV7-3,TRBD1,TGTGCCAGCAGCCCGACCGGGACAGGCTACGAGCAGTACTTC,CASSPTGTGYEQYF
TRBJ2-1,NA,TRBV11-3,TRBD2,TGTGCCAGCAGCTTAGTCCGGACTAGCGGTAGCTCCTACAATGAGCAGTTCTTC,CASSLVRTSGSSYNEQFF
TRBJ1-1,few,TRBV6-6,NA,TGTGCCAGCACGAGGTCCTTGGGCACTGAAGCTTTCTTT,CASTRSLGTEAFF
TRBJ1-1,NA,TRBV18,TRBD1,TGTGCCAGCTCCCTCGAGGGGGCAAGGACTGAAGCTTTCTTT,CASSLEGARTEAFF
TRBJ2-7,NA,TRBV2,NA,TGTGCCAGTCAGCGCACCCTCTACGAGCAGTACTTC,CASQRTLYEQYF
TRBJ1-4,NA,TRBV5-5,NA,TGTGCCAGCAACCAACAGCCAAATGAAAAACTGTTTTTT,CASNQQPNEKLFF
TRBJ1-2,NA,TRBV28,TRBD1,TGTGCCAGCAGCACTGCTTCCGGGACAGAGTATGGCTACACCTTC,CASSTASGTEYGYTF
TRBJ2-3,NA,TRBV15,NA,TGTGCCACCAGCACCAGACTCGACTCTCTCTTCACAGATACGCAGTATTTT,CATSTRLDSLFTDTQYF
TRBJ2-7,NA,TRBV6-1,TRBD2,TGTGCCAGCAGTGAATGGTCTAGCGGGACCCCCTACGAGCAGTACTTC,CASSEWSSGTPYEQYF
TRBJ1-2,NA,TRBV28,NA,TGTGCCAGCAGTTTTCTGGGCAATGGCTACACCTTC,CASSFLGNGYTF
TRBJ1-4,few,TRBV30,NA,TGTGCCTGGAGGTCCAGGGAAAATGAAAAACTGTTTTTT,CAWRSRENEKLFF
TRBJ2-7,NA,TRBV7-7,NA,TGTGCTAGCAGCTTACTTCCGGGTTTGGAGCAGTACTTC,CASSLLPGLEQYF
TRBJ2-3,NA,TRBV5-4,TRBD2,TGTGCCAGCAGCCCAGGGACTAGCGGGAGGGGGTCAGTGGCGGATACGCAGTATTTT,CASSPGTSGRGSVADTQYF
TRBJ1-1,NA,TRBV5-6,TRBD1,TGTGCCAGCAGAGAGACAGGGTCGGGCACTGAAGCTTTCTTT,CASRETGSGTEAFF
TRBJ2-7,NA,TRBV7-9,TRBD2,TGTGCCAGCAGCCCCAGACTAGCGGACGAGCAGTACTTC,CASSPRLADEQYF
TRBJ2-7,NA,TRBV10-3,NA,TGTGCCATCAGTGAGTCTCCCCTCTCTTCCTACGAGCAGTACTTC,CAISESPLSSYEQYF
TRBJ2-3,NA,TRBV10-3,TRBD1,TGTGCCATCCGGCTATGGCGGACAGGGGTGGAAGATACGCAGTATTTT,CAIRLWRTGVEDTQYF